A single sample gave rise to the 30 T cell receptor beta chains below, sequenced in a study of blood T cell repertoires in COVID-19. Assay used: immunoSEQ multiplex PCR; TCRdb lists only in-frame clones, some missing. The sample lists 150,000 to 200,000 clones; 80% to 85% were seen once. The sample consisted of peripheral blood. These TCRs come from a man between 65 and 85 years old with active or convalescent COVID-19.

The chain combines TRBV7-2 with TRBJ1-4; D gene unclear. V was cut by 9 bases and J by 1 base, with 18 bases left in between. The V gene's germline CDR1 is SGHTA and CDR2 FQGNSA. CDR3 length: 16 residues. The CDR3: CASKQLGGLTNEKLFF. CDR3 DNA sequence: TGTGCCAGTAAGCAGCTTGGAGGGCTAACTAATGAAAAACTGTTTTTT. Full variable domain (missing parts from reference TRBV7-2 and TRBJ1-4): GAGVSQSPSNKVTEKGKDVELRCDPISGHTALYWYRQSLGQGLEFLIYFQGNSAPDKSGLPSDRFSAERTGGSVSTLTIQRTQQEDSAVYLCASKQLGGLTNEKLFFGSGTQLSVL.

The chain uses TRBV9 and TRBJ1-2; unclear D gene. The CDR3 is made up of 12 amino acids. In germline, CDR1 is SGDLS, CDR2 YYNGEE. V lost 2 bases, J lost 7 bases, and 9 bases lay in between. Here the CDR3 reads CASSVLRGGYTF. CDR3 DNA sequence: TGTGCCAGCAGCGTGCTCCGGGGTGGCTACACCTTC.

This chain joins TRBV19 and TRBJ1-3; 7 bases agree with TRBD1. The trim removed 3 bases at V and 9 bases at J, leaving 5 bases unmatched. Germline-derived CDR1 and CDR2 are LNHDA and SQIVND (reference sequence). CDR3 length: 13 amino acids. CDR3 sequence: CASSIRDSRTIYF. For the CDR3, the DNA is TGTGCCAGTAGTATTAGGGACAGCCGCACCATATATTTT.

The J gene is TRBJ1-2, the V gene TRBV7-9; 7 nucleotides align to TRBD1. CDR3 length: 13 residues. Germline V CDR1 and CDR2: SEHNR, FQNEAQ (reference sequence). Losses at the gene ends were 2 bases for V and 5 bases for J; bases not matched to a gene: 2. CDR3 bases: TGTGCCAGCAGCTTACGACAGGGTTATGGCTACACCTTC. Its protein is CASSLRQGYGYTF.

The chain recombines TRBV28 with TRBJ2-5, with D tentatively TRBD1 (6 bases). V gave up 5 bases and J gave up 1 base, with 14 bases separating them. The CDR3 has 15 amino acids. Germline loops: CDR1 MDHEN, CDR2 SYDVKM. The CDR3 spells CASSALGQLQETQYF. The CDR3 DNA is TGTGCCAGCAGTGCCCTCGGACAGCTCCAAGAGACCCAGTACTTC.

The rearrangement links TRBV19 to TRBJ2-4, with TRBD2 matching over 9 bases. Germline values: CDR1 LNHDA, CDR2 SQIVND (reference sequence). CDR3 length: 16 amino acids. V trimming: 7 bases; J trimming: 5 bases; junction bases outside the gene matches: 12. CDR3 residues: CASKSLPGGGENIQYF. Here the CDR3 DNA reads TGTGCCAGTAAGAGTTTGCCGGGCGGGGGGGAAAACATTCAGTACTTC. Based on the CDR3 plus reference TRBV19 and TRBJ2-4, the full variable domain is DGGITQSPKYLFRKEGQNVTLSCEQNLNHDAMYWYRQDPGQGLRLIYYSQIVNDFQKGDIAEGYSVSREKKESFPLTVTSAQKNPTAFYLCASKSLPGGGENIQYFGAGTRLSVL.

For the CDR3, the DNA is TGTGCCAGCAGTTCGACTAGGAAGTCGACAGATACGCAGTATTTT. It translates to CASSSTRKSTDTQYF. The chain couples TRBV28 to TRBJ2-3; D may be TRBD2 (6 bases). In germline, CDR1 is MDHEN, CDR2 SYDVKM. The CDR3 totals 15 residues. V gave up 4 bases and J gave up 3 bases, with 14 bases separating them.

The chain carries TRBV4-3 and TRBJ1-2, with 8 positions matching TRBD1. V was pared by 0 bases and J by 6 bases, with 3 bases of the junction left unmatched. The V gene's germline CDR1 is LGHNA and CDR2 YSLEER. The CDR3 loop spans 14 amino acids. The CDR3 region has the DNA TGCGCCAGCAGCCAAGATAGACAGGGGAATGGCTACACCTTC. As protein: CASSQDRQGNGYTF.

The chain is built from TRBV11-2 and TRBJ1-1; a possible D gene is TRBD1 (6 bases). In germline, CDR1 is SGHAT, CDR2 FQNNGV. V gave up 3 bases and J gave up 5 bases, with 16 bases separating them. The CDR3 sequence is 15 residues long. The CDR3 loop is CASSFFPSGVTEAFF. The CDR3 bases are TGTGCCAGCAGCTTTTTCCCCTCAGGGGTTACTGAAGCTTTCTTT.

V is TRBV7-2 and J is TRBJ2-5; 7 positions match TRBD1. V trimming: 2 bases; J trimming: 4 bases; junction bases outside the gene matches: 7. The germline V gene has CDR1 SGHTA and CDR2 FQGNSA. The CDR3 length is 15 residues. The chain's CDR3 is CASSLQRGLGETQYF. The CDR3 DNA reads TGTGCCAGCAGCTTACAGAGGGGGCTGGGAGAGACCCAGTACTTC.

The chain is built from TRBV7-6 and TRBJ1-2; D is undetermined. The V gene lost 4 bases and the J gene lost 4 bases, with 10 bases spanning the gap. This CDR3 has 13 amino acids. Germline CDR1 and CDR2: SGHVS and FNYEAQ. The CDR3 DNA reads TGTGCCAGCAGCTCTATGGGGAGCTATGGCTACACCTTC. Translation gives CASSSMGSYGYTF.

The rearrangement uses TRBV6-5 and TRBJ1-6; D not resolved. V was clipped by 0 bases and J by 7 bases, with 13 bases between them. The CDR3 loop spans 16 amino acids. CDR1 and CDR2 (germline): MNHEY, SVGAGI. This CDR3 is CASSYSGYRMNSPLHF. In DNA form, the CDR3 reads TGTGCCAGCAGTTACTCCGGTTACAGAATGAATTCACCCCTCCACTTT.

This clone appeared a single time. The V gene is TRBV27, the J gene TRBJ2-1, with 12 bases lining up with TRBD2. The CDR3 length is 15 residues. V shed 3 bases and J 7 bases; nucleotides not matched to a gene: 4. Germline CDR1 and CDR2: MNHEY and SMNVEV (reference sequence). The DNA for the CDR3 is TGTGCCAGCAGTTTGCCTAGCGGGAGGGCTAATGAGCAGTTCTTC. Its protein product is CASSLPSGRANEQFF.

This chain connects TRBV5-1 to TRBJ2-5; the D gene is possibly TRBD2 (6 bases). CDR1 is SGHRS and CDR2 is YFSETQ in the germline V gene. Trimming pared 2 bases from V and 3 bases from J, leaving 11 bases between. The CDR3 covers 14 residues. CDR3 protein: CASSFGGAEETQYF. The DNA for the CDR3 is TGCGCCAGCAGCTTCGGCGGGGCGGAAGAGACCCAGTACTTC.

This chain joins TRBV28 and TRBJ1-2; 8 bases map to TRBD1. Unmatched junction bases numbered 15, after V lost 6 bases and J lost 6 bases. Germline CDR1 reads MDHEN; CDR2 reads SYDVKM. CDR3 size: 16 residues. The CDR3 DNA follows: TGTGCCAGCAGAAACTTCGCAGGACAGGGAATAAATGGCTACACCTTC. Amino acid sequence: CASRNFAGQGINGYTF.

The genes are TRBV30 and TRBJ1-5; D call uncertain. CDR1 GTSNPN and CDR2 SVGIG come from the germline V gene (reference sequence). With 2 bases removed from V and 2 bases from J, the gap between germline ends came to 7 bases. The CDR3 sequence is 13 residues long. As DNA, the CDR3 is TGTGCCTGGAGTACCGGGGGCAATCAGCCCCAGCATTTT. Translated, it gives CAWSTGGNQPQHF.

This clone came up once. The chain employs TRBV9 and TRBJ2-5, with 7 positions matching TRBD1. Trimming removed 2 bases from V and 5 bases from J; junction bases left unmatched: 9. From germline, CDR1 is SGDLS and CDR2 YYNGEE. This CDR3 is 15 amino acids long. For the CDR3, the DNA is TGTGCCAGCAGCGTGGAAGGGGGCGGCATCGAGACCCAGTACTTC. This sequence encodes CASSVEGGGIETQYF.

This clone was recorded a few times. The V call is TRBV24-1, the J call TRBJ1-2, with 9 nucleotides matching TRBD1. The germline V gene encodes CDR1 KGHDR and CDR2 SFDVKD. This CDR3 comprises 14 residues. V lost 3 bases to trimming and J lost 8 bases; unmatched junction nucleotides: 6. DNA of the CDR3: TGTGCCACCAGTGATAACGGACAGGGGAAGGGCTACACCTTC. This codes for CATSDNGQGKGYTF.

The CDR3 DNA reads TGTGCCAGCAGCTTGGTGTTTGGCAGGGGGATTTACATGAACACTGAAGCTTTCTTT. Translation: CASSLVFGRGIYMNTEAFF. The J gene is TRBJ1-1, the V gene TRBV5-8; 7 bases are a match to TRBD1. The germline CDR1 and CDR2 sequences are SGHTS and YDEGEE. Trimming at V came to 0 bases and at J to 0 bases, leaving 14 bases not matched to a gene. The CDR3 is made up of 19 amino acids. The whole variable domain, filled in from reference TRBV5-8 and TRBJ1-1, reads EAGVTQSPTHLIKTRGQQATLRCSPISGHTSVYWYQQALGLGLQFLLWYDEGEERNRGNFPPRFSGRQFPNYSSELNVNALELEDSALYLCASSLVFGRGIYMNTEAFFGQGTRLTVV.

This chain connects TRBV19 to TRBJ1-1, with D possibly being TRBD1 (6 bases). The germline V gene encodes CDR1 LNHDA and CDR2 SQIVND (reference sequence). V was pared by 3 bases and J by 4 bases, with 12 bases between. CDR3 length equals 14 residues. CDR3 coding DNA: TGTGCCAGTAGTATCCGGGGGGCACCCACTGAAGCTTTCTTT. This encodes CASSIRGAPTEAFF. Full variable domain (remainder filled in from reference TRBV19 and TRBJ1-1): DGGITQSPKYLFRKEGQNVTLSCEQNLNHDAMYWYRQDPGQGLRLIYYSQIVNDFQKGDIAEGYSVSREKKESFPLTVTSAQKNPTAFYLCASSIRGAPTEAFFGQGTRLTVV.

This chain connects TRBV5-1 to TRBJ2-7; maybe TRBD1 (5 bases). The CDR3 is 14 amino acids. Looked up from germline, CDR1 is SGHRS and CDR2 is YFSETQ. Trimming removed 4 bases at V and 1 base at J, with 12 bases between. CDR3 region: CASSLQTASYEQYF. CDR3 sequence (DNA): TGCGCCAGCAGCCTCCAGACAGCTTCCTACGAGCAGTACTTC.

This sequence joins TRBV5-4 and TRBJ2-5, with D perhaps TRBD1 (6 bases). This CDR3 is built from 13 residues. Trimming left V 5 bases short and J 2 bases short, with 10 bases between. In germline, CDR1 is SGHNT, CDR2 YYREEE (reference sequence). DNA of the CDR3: TGTGCCAGCAGGCCCACAGGGCAAGAGACCCAGTACTTC. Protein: CASRPTGQETQYF.

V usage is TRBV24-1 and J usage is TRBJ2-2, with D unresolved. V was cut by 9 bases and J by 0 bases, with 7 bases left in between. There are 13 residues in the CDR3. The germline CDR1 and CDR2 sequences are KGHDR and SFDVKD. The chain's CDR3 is CATQLTNTGELFF. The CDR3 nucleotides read TGTGCCACCCAACTTACGAACACCGGGGAGCTGTTTTTT.

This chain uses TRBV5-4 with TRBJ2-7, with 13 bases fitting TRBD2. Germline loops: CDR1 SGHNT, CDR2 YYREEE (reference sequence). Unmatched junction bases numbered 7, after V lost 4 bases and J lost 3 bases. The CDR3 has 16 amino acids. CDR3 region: CASSPGLAGAYYEQYF. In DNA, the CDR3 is TGTGCCAGCAGCCCCGGACTAGCGGGGGCCTACTACGAGCAGTACTTC.

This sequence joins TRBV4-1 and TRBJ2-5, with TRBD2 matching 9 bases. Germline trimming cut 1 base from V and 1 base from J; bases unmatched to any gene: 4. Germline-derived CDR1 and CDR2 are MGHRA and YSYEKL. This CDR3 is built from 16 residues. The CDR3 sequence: CASSQVAGGVQETQYF. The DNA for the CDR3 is TGCGCCAGCAGCCAAGTTGCGGGGGGGGTCCAAGAGACCCAGTACTTC.

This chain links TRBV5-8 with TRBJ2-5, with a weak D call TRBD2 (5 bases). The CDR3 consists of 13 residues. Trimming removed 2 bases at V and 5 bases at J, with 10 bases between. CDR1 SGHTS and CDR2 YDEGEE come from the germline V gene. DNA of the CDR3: TGTGCCAGCAGCTTTGAGGGTAGCGAGACCCAGTACTTC. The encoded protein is CASSFEGSETQYF. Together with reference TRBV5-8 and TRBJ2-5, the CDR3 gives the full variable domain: EAGVTQSPTHLIKTRGQQATLRCSPISGHTSVYWYQQALGLGLQFLLWYDEGEERNRGNFPPRFSGRQFPNYSSELNVNALELEDSALYLCASSFEGSETQYFGPGTRLLVL.

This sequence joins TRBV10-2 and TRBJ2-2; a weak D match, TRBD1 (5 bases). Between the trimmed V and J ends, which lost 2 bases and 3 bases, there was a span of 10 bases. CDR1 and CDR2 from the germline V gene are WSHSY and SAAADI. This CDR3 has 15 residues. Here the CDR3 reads CASSEGQGDTGELFF. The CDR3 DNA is TGCGCCAGCAGTGAGGGGCAGGGCGACACCGGGGAGCTGTTTTTT.

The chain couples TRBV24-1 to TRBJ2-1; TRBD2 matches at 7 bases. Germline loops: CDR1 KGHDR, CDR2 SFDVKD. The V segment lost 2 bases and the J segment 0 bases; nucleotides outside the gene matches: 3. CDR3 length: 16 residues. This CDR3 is CATSDSGGSSYNEQFF. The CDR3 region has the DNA TGTGCCACCAGTGATTCCGGGGGGAGCTCCTACAATGAGCAGTTCTTC.

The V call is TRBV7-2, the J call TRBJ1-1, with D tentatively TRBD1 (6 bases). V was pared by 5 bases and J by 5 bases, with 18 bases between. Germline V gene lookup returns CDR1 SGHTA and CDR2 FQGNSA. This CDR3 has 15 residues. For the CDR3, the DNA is TGTGCCAGCAGCGAGGGGGAGGGTGCGCGTACTGAAGCTTTCTTT. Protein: CASSEGEGARTEAFF.

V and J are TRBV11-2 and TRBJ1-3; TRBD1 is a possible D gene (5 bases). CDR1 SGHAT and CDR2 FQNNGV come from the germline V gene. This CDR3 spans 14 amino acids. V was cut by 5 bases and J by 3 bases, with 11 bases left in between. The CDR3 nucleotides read TGTGCCAGCAGCCGATGGAGGGGTGGAAACACCATATATTTT. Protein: CASSRWRGGNTIYF.